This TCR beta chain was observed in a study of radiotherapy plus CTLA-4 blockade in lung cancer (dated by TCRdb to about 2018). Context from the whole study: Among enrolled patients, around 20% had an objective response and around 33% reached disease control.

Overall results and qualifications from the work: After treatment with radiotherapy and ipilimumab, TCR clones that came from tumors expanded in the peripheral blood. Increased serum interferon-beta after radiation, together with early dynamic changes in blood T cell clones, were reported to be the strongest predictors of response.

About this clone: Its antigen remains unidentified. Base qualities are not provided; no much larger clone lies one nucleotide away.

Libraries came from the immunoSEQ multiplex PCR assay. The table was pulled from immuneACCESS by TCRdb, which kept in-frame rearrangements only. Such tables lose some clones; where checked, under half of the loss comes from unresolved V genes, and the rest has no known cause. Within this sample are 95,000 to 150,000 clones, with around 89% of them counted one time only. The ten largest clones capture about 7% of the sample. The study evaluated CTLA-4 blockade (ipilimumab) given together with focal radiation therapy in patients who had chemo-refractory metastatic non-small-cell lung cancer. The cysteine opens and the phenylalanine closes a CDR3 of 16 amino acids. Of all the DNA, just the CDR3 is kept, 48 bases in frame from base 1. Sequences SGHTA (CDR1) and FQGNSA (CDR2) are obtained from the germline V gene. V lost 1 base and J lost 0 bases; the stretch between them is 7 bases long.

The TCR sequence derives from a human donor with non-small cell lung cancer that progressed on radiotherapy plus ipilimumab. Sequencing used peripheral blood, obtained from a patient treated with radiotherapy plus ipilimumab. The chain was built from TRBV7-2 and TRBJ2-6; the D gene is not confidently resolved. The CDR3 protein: CASSLGPTSGANVLTF. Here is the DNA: TGTGCCAGCAGCTTAGGGCCGACCTCTGGGGCCAACGTCCTGACTTTC. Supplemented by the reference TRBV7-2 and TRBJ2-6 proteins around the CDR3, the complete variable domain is GAGVSQSPSNKVTEKGKDVELRCDPISGHTALYWYRQSLGQGLEFLIYFQGNSAPDKSGLPSDRFSAERTGGSVSTLTIQRTQQEDSAVYLCASSLGPTSGANVLTFGAGSRLTVL.